The 25 T cell receptor beta chains presented below share a single source sample, sequenced in a study of radiation and T cells in renal cell carcinoma. Produced via immunoSEQ multiplex PCR; TCRdb's table is partial and in-frame only. This table has more than 15,000 clones, over 45% appearing once. Treatment denoted: 15 Gy SBRT to primary tumor, nephrectomy 4 weeks later. Sequenced material: tumor tissue, taken from a patient whose treatment included radiotherapy and nephrectomy. These receptors were collected from a man in his fifties or sixties with renal cell carcinoma.

This rearrangement joins TRBV19 to TRBJ2-3; D is possibly TRBD2 (6 bases). The V end was cut by 2 bases, the J end by 3 bases, with 18 bases between. This CDR3 has 17 amino acids. Germline CDR1 is LNHDA and CDR2 is SQIVND (reference sequence). The CDR3 sequence: CASSIYGTGGFTDTQYF. The CDR3 bases are TGTGCCAGTAGTATATATGGGACCGGAGGGTTTACAGATACGCAGTATTTT.

This clone was recorded a few times. DNA for the CDR3: TGCGCCAGCAGCTTGGCCCGAGCGGGAGGCTACGAGCAGTACTTC. Amino acid sequence: CASSLARAGGYEQYF. The chain has TRBV5-1 and TRBJ2-7; 9 bases line up with TRBD2. The CDR3 has 15 amino acids. CDR1 and CDR2 from the germline V gene are SGHRS and YFSETQ. Germline trimming cut 0 bases from V and 3 bases from J; bases unmatched to any gene: 4.

This chain uses TRBV9 with TRBJ2-7; no firm D call. Germline lookup yields CDR1 SGDLS and CDR2 YYNGEE. The CDR3 runs 15 residues. Trimming pared 2 bases from V and 3 bases from J, leaving 15 bases between. For the CDR3, the DNA is TGTGCCAGCAGCGTGATGCCGGGCAGGAGCTACGAGCAGTACTTC. It is translated as CASSVMPGRSYEQYF.

This clone was detected a few times. The V call is TRBV13, the J call TRBJ1-2; D is perhaps TRBD1 (5 bases). V was pared by 0 bases and J by 5 bases, with 7 bases between. Germline V gene lookup returns CDR1 PRHDT and CDR2 FYEKMQ (reference sequence). This CDR3 region has 13 residues. CDR3: CASSLGREYGYTF. As DNA, the CDR3 is TGTGCCAGCAGCTTAGGCAGGGAATATGGCTACACCTTC.

The V and J genes are TRBV9 and TRBJ1-1; D gene unclear. Looked up from germline, CDR1 is SGDLS and CDR2 is YYNGEE. The ends were cut back, 0 bases at V and 0 bases at J, with 6 bases in the middle. The CDR3 is 14 amino acids. DNA of the CDR3: TGTGCCAGCAGCGTAGGAACCATGAACACTGAAGCTTTCTTT. Protein sequence: CASSVGTMNTEAFF.

The chain joins TRBV9 to TRBJ2-1; D is possibly TRBD1 (5 bases). This CDR3 is built from 15 residues. The germline V gene has CDR1 SGDLS and CDR2 YYNGEE. V lost 0 bases to trimming and J lost 1 base, with 8 bases between them. The CDR3 DNA sequence: TGTGCCAGCAGCGTAGGTAGGGGTTCCTACAATGAGCAGTTCTTC. Protein product: CASSVGRGSYNEQFF.

The CDR3 nucleotides are TGTGCCAGCGGGAGGGCTAACTATGGCTACACCTTC. This encodes CASGRANYGYTF. This sequence joins TRBV27 and TRBJ1-2, with D uncertain. Germline CDR1 and CDR2: MNHEY and SMNVEV (reference sequence). This CDR3 has 12 residues. V lost 8 bases and J lost 0, with 7 bases in between.

This chain uses TRBV11-1 with TRBJ2-1, with unresolved D. CDR1 and CDR2 (germline): SGHAT, FQDESV (reference sequence). The CDR3 is 15 amino acids. V was clipped by 6 bases and J by 5 bases, with 17 bases between them. The CDR3 region has the DNA TGTGCCAGCAGACGGACGTATGGGAAGAACAATGAGCAGTTCTTC. It codes for CASRRTYGKNNEQFF.

V and J are TRBV5-6 and TRBJ1-4; 8 nucleotides align to TRBD1. The trim removed 3 bases at V and 6 bases at J, leaving 13 bases unmatched. The CDR3 is made up of 17 amino acids. Germline V gives CDR1 SGHDT, CDR2 YYEEEE. The DNA of the CDR3 is TGTGCCAGCAGCTCTACAGGGGGGCTCGGAGTGGATGAAAAACTGTTTTTT. Translation: CASSSTGGLGVDEKLFF.

This clone turned up a few times. The chain uses TRBV7-2 and TRBJ2-5, with a possible D match to TRBD2 (7 bases). The CDR3 runs 13 residues. The V end lost 8 bases, the J end lost 4 bases, and 14 bases lay between the germline ends. Germline V gene data show CDR1 as SGHTA and CDR2 as FQGNSA. This CDR3 reads CASSGGPGETQYF. The CDR3 DNA sequence: TGTGCCAGCTCGGGGGGCCCCGGAGAGACCCAGTACTTC.

This clone was seen only a few times. The chain has TRBV18 and TRBJ1-5; 8 nucleotides agree with TRBD1. In germline, CDR1 is KGHSH, CDR2 LQKENI. After removal of 6 bases from V and 4 bases from J, the junction contained 11 bases not matched to a gene. The CDR3 sequence is 16 residues long. For the CDR3, the DNA is TGTGCCAGCTCCCAGGGACAGGTCACTCCAAATCAGCCCCAGCATTTT. It specifies CASSQGQVTPNQPQHF.

The chain carries TRBV5-1 and TRBJ2-5, with 7 bases lining up with TRBD1. Germline CDR1 SGHRS, CDR2 YFSETQ. J lost 4 bases, V lost 0 bases, and 6 bases had no gene match. CDR3 size: 15 residues. The CDR3 region has the DNA TGCGCCAGCAGCTTGGAAGGGGGCGCGGCAGAGACCCAGTACTTC. It translates to CASSLEGGAAETQYF.

The rearrangement joins TRBV11-1 to TRBJ2-5, with a weak D call TRBD2 (7 bases). The V and J ends lost 5 bases and 5 bases respectively, with 18 bases between them. This CDR3 has 15 residues. Germline V gene sequence: CDR1 SGHAT, CDR2 FQDESV (reference sequence). The CDR3 DNA sequence: TGTGCCAGCAGCCAGGGGACTACCCTCCGGGAGACCCAGTACTTC. Translating gives CASSQGTTLRETQYF.

This clone was detected a few times. This chain joins TRBV7-2 and TRBJ2-4; D ambiguous. The CDR3 has 13 residues. Germline V gives CDR1 SGHTA, CDR2 FQGNSA. Trimming removed 3 bases at V and 5 bases at J, with 8 bases between. The CDR3: CASSFFGENIQYF. CDR3 nucleotides: TGTGCCAGCAGCTTTTTCGGAGAAAACATTCAGTACTTC.

V usage is TRBV6-5 and J usage is TRBJ2-7; a weak D match, TRBD2 (5 bases). This CDR3 is built from 15 residues. V gave up 2 bases and J gave up 2 bases, with 13 bases separating them. CDR1 MNHEY and CDR2 SVGAGI come from the germline V gene. The CDR3 DNA reads TGTGCCAGCAGTTACGGAGGTTCACGGGCCTACGAGCAGTACTTC. It is translated as CASSYGGSRAYEQYF.

The chain carries TRBV5-1 and TRBJ2-3, with a weak D call TRBD2 (6 bases). This CDR3 contains 15 residues. Per germline, CDR1 SGHRS and CDR2 YFSETQ. Trimming shortened V by 4 bases and J by 0 bases, and 12 bases separated the two germline ends. The CDR3 DNA reads as TGCGCCAGCAGCAAAGCGGGCCGAAGCACAGATACGCAGTATTTT. This codes for CASSKAGRSTDTQYF. Using reference TRBV5-1 and TRBJ2-3 for the parts outside the CDR3, the full variable domain is KAGVTQTPRYLIKTRGQQVTLSCSPISGHRSVSWYQQTPGQGLQFLFEYFSETQRNKGNFPGRFSGRQFSNSRSEMNVSTLELGDSALYLCASSKAGRSTDTQYFGPGTRLTVL.

Here the CDR3 DNA reads TGCGCCAGCAGCCAAACAGGGGGGACGTCTCAGCCCCAGCATTTT. This gives the protein CASSQTGGTSQPQHF. This sequence joins TRBV4-3 and TRBJ1-5; the match to TRBD1 covers 8 bases. The CDR3 spans 15 residues. Per the germline V gene, CDR1 is LGHNA and CDR2 is YSLEER. V was clipped by 2 bases and J by 6 bases; unmatched bases: 6.

The CDR3 loop reads CASSQQGADEQYF. CDR3 sequence (DNA): TGTGCCAGCAGTCAACAGGGGGCAGATGAGCAGTACTTC. The chain recombines TRBV5-8 with TRBJ2-7; 9 bases map to TRBD1. After removal of 5 bases from V and 7 bases from J, the junction contained 7 bases not matched to a gene. The CDR3 consists of 13 residues. Germline CDR1 reads SGHTS; CDR2 reads YDEGEE. Using reference TRBV5-8 and TRBJ2-7 for the parts outside the CDR3, the full variable domain is EAGVTQSPTHLIKTRGQQATLRCSPISGHTSVYWYQQALGLGLQFLLWYDEGEERNRGNFPPRFSGRQFPNYSSELNVNALELEDSALYLCASSQQGADEQYFGPGTRLTVT.

This clone came up once. The chain is built from TRBV13 and TRBJ2-7, with D maybe TRBD1 (7 bases). The germline V gene has CDR1 PRHDT and CDR2 FYEKMQ (reference sequence). The CDR3 contains 15 residues. With 8 bases removed from V and 3 bases from J, the gap between germline ends came to 20 bases. The DNA of the CDR3 is TGTGCCAGCGCTCCCGCCGGACAGGACTACTACGAGCAGTACTTC. Protein: CASAPAGQDYYEQYF.

The chain has TRBV5-5 and TRBJ2-7; 7 bases agree with TRBD1. The CDR3 spans 13 residues. Germline values: CDR1 SGHKS, CDR2 YYEKEE (reference sequence). V was pared by 3 bases and J by 4 bases, with 4 bases of the junction left unmatched. CDR3 loop: CASSSGQVYEQYF. In nucleotides, the CDR3 is TGTGCCAGCAGCTCCGGACAGGTATACGAGCAGTACTTC.

About this clone itself: The junction shows a germline mismatch at one end, possibly a read error. The V and J genes are TRBV7-7 and TRBJ2-5; perhaps TRBD2 as D (6 bases). The CDR3 is 13 residues long. Germline V gene lookup returns CDR1 SSHAT and CDR2 FNYEAQ (reference sequence). CDR3 region: CASSSLARETQYF. The CDR3 nucleotides are TGTGCTAGCAGCTCACTAGCTAGAGAGACCCAGTACTTC.

This clone was counted only a few times. V usage is TRBV5-1 and J usage is TRBJ2-7; the match to TRBD1 covers 9 bases. This CDR3 comprises 15 residues. V was pared by 4 bases and J by 6 bases, with 11 bases of the junction left unmatched. Looked up from germline, CDR1 is SGHRS and CDR2 is YFSETQ. The CDR3 DNA is TGCGCCAGCAGCCCTCGTCCCGGGACAGGGATCGAGCAGTACTTC. This gives the protein CASSPRPGTGIEQYF.

The chain recombines TRBV13 with TRBJ1-1; D possibly corresponds to TRBD1 (6 bases). Trimming shortened V by 5 bases and J by 1 base, and 20 bases separated the two germline ends. From germline, CDR1 is PRHDT and CDR2 FYEKMQ (reference sequence). This CDR3 is 17 amino acids long. The CDR3 reads CASSTGYGVMGNTEAFF. DNA of the CDR3: TGTGCCAGCAGCACAGGGTACGGGGTGATGGGGAACACTGAAGCTTTCTTT.

The rearrangement links TRBV5-4 to TRBJ2-7, with 8 bases fitting TRBD2. CDR1 and CDR2 from the germline V gene are SGHNT and YYREEE (reference sequence). There are 17 residues in the CDR3. The V and J ends lost 0 bases and 2 bases, in that order; junction bases with no gene match: 10. CDR3 protein: CASSLGGILAEAYEQYF. The CDR3 DNA is TGTGCCAGCAGCTTGGGGGGGATACTAGCGGAGGCCTACGAGCAGTACTTC. The full variable domain, in which reference TRBV5-4 and TRBJ2-7 provide the parts outside the CDR3, is ETGVTQSPTHLIKTRGQQVTLRCSSQSGHNTVSWYQQALGQGPQFIFQYYREEENGRGNFPPRFSGLQFPNYSSELNVNALELDDSALYLCASSLGGILAEAYEQYFGPGTRLTVT.

This clone was counted a few times. The chain combines TRBV18 with TRBJ2-6; weak D call: TRBD1 (7 bases). This CDR3 region has 18 residues. Germline V gene sequence: CDR1 KGHSH, CDR2 LQKENI. Trimming removed 3 bases at V and 0 bases at J, with 15 bases between. The CDR3 protein is CASSPGRDRVSGANVLTF. CDR3 nucleotide sequence: TGTGCCAGCTCACCGGGGCGGGACAGAGTCTCTGGGGCCAACGTCCTGACTTTC.